Below are 25 T cell receptor beta chains sequenced from a single sample in a study of control samples from healthy donors and cancer patients. Profiled with immunoSEQ multiplex PCR; TCRdb holds only in-frame clones, not every one. The sample records some 78,000 clones, approximately 88% being singletons. Source material: blood. These receptors originate from a woman in her fifties or sixties in good health.

The CDR3 here is CSASPSPAFF. The CDR3 DNA follows: TGCAGTGCTAGTCCCTCGCCAGCTTTCTTT. The chain recombines TRBV20-1 with TRBJ1-1; D ambiguous. The CDR3 extends over 10 amino acids. The V gene's germline CDR1 is DFQATT and CDR2 SNEGSKA (reference sequence). V dropped 3 bases and J dropped 10 bases, with 9 bases sitting between them.

The chain combines TRBV30 with TRBJ1-2; D might be TRBD1 (5 bases). The germline V and J ends were trimmed by 0 bases and 4 bases, with 9 bases remaining between them. The CDR3 is made up of 13 amino acids. The germline V gene has CDR1 GTSNPN and CDR2 SVGIG (reference sequence). The CDR3 sequence: CAWSVQVGYGYTF. CDR3 coding DNA: TGTGCCTGGAGTGTACAGGTGGGCTATGGCTACACCTTC. The variable domain in full, completed from reference TRBV30 and TRBJ1-2, reads SQTIHQWPATLVQPVGSPLSLECTVEGTSNPNLYWYRQAAGRGLQLLFYSVGIGQISSEVPQNLSASRPQDRQFILSSKKLLLSDSGFYLCAWSVQVGYGYTFGSGTRLTVV.

The rearrangement joins TRBV21-1 to TRBJ2-1. TRBV21-1 is a recognized pseudogene. The CDR3 runs 17 residues. The CDR3 protein is CASTKRIAGTTSNEQFF. CDR3 bases: TGTGCCAGCACCAAGCGGATAGCCGGGACCACGAGTAATGAGCAGTTCTTC.

This clone was recorded once. This chain connects TRBV2 to TRBJ1-4; weak D call: TRBD1 (6 bases). Germline V gene data show CDR1 as SNHLY and CDR2 as FYNNEI. Trimming took off 4 bases at V and 8 bases at J, with 17 bases between the two ends. This CDR3 has 15 residues. The CDR3 nucleotides read TGTGCCAGCAGTGCGTCGGCGGGGGCGGAGGAAAAACTGTTTTTT. Amino acid sequence: CASSASAGAEEKLFF.

The chain recombines TRBV19 with TRBJ1-2, with D tentatively TRBD1 (6 bases). The CDR3 has 16 residues. Germline CDR1 is LNHDA and CDR2 is SQIVND (reference sequence). V dropped 5 bases and J dropped 4 bases, with 20 bases sitting between them. The CDR3 DNA follows: TGTGCCAGTAGTGCCCCGGACAGCCTTAAAATCTATGGCTACACCTTC. Translated: CASSAPDSLKIYGYTF.

The chain uses TRBV6-2 or TRBV6-3 and TRBJ2-1, with TRBD2 as a possible D gene (7 bases). V gave up 6 bases and J gave up 4 bases, with 25 bases separating them. CDR1 is MNHEY, CDR2 SVGEGT, per germline. This CDR3 spans 18 amino acids. The DNA for the CDR3 is TGTGCCAGCAGCAATGGGAAGAGGGGGGGCGCCTATTACAATGAGCAGTTCTTC. This gives the protein CASSNGKRGGAYYNEQFF.

V usage is TRBV14 and J usage is TRBJ2-5, with unresolved D. The ends were cut back, 1 base at V and 2 bases at J, with 14 bases in the middle. Germline CDR1 is SGHDN and CDR2 is FVKESK. The CDR3 consists of 16 residues. CDR3 protein: CASSQVTSRWQETQYF. The CDR3 region has the DNA TGTGCCAGCAGCCAAGTGACATCCCGTTGGCAAGAGACCCAGTACTTC.

The chain couples TRBV19 to TRBJ2-1, with D uncertain. This CDR3 contains 15 residues. Between the trimmed V and J ends, which lost 1 base and 1 base, there was a span of 8 bases. Germline V CDR1 and CDR2: LNHDA, SQIVND (reference sequence). The CDR3 DNA follows: TGTGCCAGTAGTATAGCCCTAGGGTCCTACAATGAGCAGTTCTTC. Translation: CASSIALGSYNEQFF. Using reference TRBV19 and TRBJ2-1 for the parts outside the CDR3, the full variable domain is DGGITQSPKYLFRKEGQNVTLSCEQNLNHDAMYWYRQDPGQGLRLIYYSQIVNDFQKGDIAEGYSVSREKKESFPLTVTSAQKNPTAFYLCASSIALGSYNEQFFGPGTRLTVL.

This clone has a count of ten or more. This chain's CDR3 is CASSGSGEVEKLFF. CDR3 coding DNA: TGTGCCAGCAGTGGGTCAGGGGAGGTGGAAAAACTGTTTTTT. The rearrangement uses TRBV25-1 and TRBJ1-4; possibly TRBD1 for D (6 bases). The germline V gene encodes CDR1 MGHDK and CDR2 SYGVNS. V dropped 4 bases and J dropped 8 bases, with 14 bases sitting between them. The CDR3 spans 14 residues.

Only one count was recorded for this clone. The J gene is TRBJ2-2, the V gene TRBV28; TRBD2 matches at 14 bases. The V and J ends lost 5 bases and 4 bases, in that order; junction bases with no gene match: 6. Per germline, CDR1 MDHEN and CDR2 SYDVKM. The CDR3 is 17 residues long. In nucleotides, the CDR3 is TGTGCCAGCAGTGCGTGGACTAGCGGGAGGTCCACCGGGGAGCTGTTTTTT. It specifies CASSAWTSGRSTGELFF.

The chain has TRBV10-2 and TRBJ1-2, with D unclear. Trimming took 6 bases from V and 7 from J, leaving 6 bases between them. Germline V lookup: CDR1 WSHSY, CDR2 SAAADI. The CDR3 extends over 10 amino acids. The CDR3 region is CASRGSGYTF. DNA for the CDR3: TGCGCCAGCAGGGGCTCTGGCTACACCTTC.

The chain recombines TRBV27 with TRBJ1-1; D possibly corresponds to TRBD1 (6 bases). CDR1 is MNHEY and CDR2 is SMNVEV in the germline V gene (reference sequence). The length of the CDR3 is 14 residues. Trimming removed 7 bases at V and 1 base at J, with 13 bases between. The CDR3 reads CASTLDRSNTEAFF. In DNA form, the CDR3 reads TGTGCCAGCACCCTCGACAGGTCGAACACTGAAGCTTTCTTT.

The chain is built from TRBV5-1 and TRBJ2-5; TRBD2 matches 16 bases. This CDR3 is 16 amino acids long. V trimming: 4 bases; J trimming: 3 bases; junction bases outside the gene matches: 3. CDR1 and CDR2 from the germline V gene are SGHRS and YFSETQ. The DNA for the CDR3 is TGCGCCAGCAGCCTTGGGACTAGCGGGGGGGAAGAGACCCAGTACTTC. Translation: CASSLGTSGGEETQYF.

The chain combines TRBV2 with TRBJ1-1, with 9 bases aligning to TRBD1. CDR3 length equals 16 residues. Germline CDR1 and CDR2: SNHLY and FYNNEI. The V gene end was trimmed by 6 bases and the J gene end by 6 bases; junction bases not matched to a gene: 14. CDR3 sequence reads: CASRPLPGQGPSEAFF. The CDR3 DNA sequence: TGTGCCAGCAGACCCCTCCCGGGACAGGGACCATCTGAAGCTTTCTTT.

The CDR3 sequence is CASSMVGPFSGGIGELFF. CDR3 DNA sequence: TGTGCCAGTAGTATGGTCGGGCCCTTTTCGGGAGGGATCGGGGAGCTGTTTTTT. The chain employs TRBV19 and TRBJ2-2; 8 nucleotides line up with TRBD2. The germline V gene has CDR1 LNHDA and CDR2 SQIVND (reference sequence). This CDR3 region has 18 residues. Trimming removed 3 bases from V and 7 bases from J; junction bases left unmatched: 16. Full variable domain (outside the CDR3, taken from reference TRBV19 and TRBJ2-2): DGGITQSPKYLFRKEGQNVTLSCEQNLNHDAMYWYRQDPGQGLRLIYYSQIVNDFQKGDIAEGYSVSREKKESFPLTVTSAQKNPTAFYLCASSMVGPFSGGIGELFFGEGSRLTVL.

This clone has a single count. The chain carries TRBV11-3 and TRBJ1-2; 9 nucleotides align to TRBD1. Looked up from germline, CDR1 is SGHNT and CDR2 is YENEEA. The V and J ends lost 6 bases and 1 base, in that order; junction bases with no gene match: 9. This CDR3 region has 16 residues. CDR3 nucleotide sequence: TGTGCCAGCAGTTCTAGGTGGACAGGGGATAACTATGGCTACACCTTC. It codes for CASSSRWTGDNYGYTF.

The sample holds one count of this clone. The chain links TRBV11-2 to TRBJ2-3, with 8 bases matching TRBD2. The trim removed 2 bases at V and 3 bases at J, leaving 16 bases unmatched. Germline lookup yields CDR1 SGHAT and CDR2 FQNNGV. The CDR3 totals 19 residues. Written as DNA, the CDR3 is TGTGCCAGCAGCTTATACCCGGGAGGGCCCCAAAGGAATACAGATACGCAGTATTTT. It is translated as CASSLYPGGPQRNTDTQYF.

This clone was recorded at least ten times. The chain links TRBV3-1 (or the pseudogene TRBV3-2) to TRBJ2-1; TRBD2 is a possible D gene (5 bases). V was shortened by 5 bases and J by 8 bases, with 13 bases between the two germline ends. CDR1 is LGHDT and CDR2 is YNNKEL in the germline V gene (reference sequence). The CDR3 length is 13 residues. DNA for the CDR3: TGTGCCAGCAGCTCAGGACTGAGCTATGAGCAGTTCTTC. Translating it yields CASSSGLSYEQFF.

The chain has TRBV25-1 and TRBJ1-2; TRBD1 matches at 8 bases. CDR3 length: 13 amino acids. CDR1 and CDR2 from the germline V gene are MGHDK and SYGVNS. The trim removed 6 bases at V and 2 bases at J, leaving 2 bases unmatched. As DNA, the CDR3 is TGTGCCAGCAGGGGACAGGCAAACTATGGCTACACCTTC. This codes for CASRGQANYGYTF.

The chain recombines TRBV7-2 with TRBJ1-2; maybe TRBD1 (6 bases). Trimming cost V 5 bases and J 4 bases, with 17 bases left between them. The CDR3 loop spans 15 amino acids. Germline values: CDR1 SGHTA, CDR2 FQGNSA. CDR3 loop: CASSGGGTNAYGYTF. CDR3 nucleotides: TGTGCCAGCAGCGGAGGGGGAACTAACGCCTATGGCTACACCTTC. The full variable domain, completed using reference TRBV7-2 and TRBJ1-2, is GAGVSQSPSNKVTEKGKDVELRCDPISGHTALYWYRQSLGQGLEFLIYFQGNSAPDKSGLPSDRFSAERTGGSVSTLTIQRTQQEDSAVYLCASSGGGTNAYGYTFGSGTRLTVV.

On this clone itself: The CDR3 ends on some other residue instead of the conserved phenylalanine or tryptophan, so this is likely a read error. This chain connects TRBV20-1 to TRBJ1-2; no clear D. The CDR3 totals 11 residues. Trimming stripped 5 bases from V and 3 bases from J, with 7 bases between. Germline loops: CDR1 DFQATT, CDR2 SNEGSKA (reference sequence). The CDR3, as DNA: TGCAGTGCTCACATGGACTATGGCTACACCCTC. This sequence encodes CSAHMDYGYTL.

This rearrangement joins TRBV15 to TRBJ1-1, with 11 bases identical to TRBD1. Germline loops: CDR1 LNHNV, CDR2 YYDKDF (reference sequence). This CDR3 comprises 14 residues. Losses at the gene ends were 9 bases for V and 3 bases for J; bases not matched to a gene: 6. This CDR3 is CATRTGGEYTEAFF. As DNA, the CDR3 is TGTGCCACAAGGACAGGGGGCGAGTACACTGAAGCTTTCTTT.

The chain joins TRBV27 to TRBJ1-2; tentatively, D is TRBD1 (6 bases). The germline V and J ends were trimmed by 8 bases and 7 bases, with 14 bases remaining between them. Germline V gives CDR1 MNHEY, CDR2 SMNVEV (reference sequence). CDR3 length equals 12 residues. The DNA of the CDR3 is TGTGCCAGCTCCTCGGGGGGCGGTGGCTACACCTTC. Its translation: CASSSGGGGYTF.

The V call is TRBV18, the J call TRBJ1-1; possibly TRBD1 for D (5 bases). Germline V gene lookup returns CDR1 KGHSH and CDR2 LQKENI. There are 15 residues in the CDR3. V dropped 6 bases and J dropped 0 bases, with 14 bases sitting between them. DNA for the CDR3: TGTGCCAGCTCCCTAAGCTCAGGGTTGAACACTGAAGCTTTCTTT. It is translated as CASSLSSGLNTEAFF.

The V call is TRBV30, the J call TRBJ1-1; maybe TRBD1 (6 bases). Germline V gene lookup returns CDR1 GTSNPN and CDR2 SVGIG (reference sequence). The CDR3 is 13 amino acids. V lost 5 bases and J lost 4, with 14 bases in between. For the CDR3, the DNA is TGTGCCTGGGAACAGGGCTGGGGCACTGAAGCTTTCTTT. Protein: CAWEQGWGTEAFF.